The rows below give T cell receptor beta chains drawn from one sample of a study of tumor and adjacent non-tumor tissue in lung cancer. TCRdb recomputed calls from the multiplex PCR reads with MiXCR, one row per CDR3 protein. The sample has 90,000 to 100,000 distinct CDR3 sequences, approximately 80% seen once. Sample: distant non-tumor lung tissue. These receptors were taken from a man aged 60-69 years with small cell lung cancer. The CDR3 runs from the conserved cysteine through the conserved F or W. Fields, in order: V gene, J gene, D gene, clone size, CDR3 protein, CDR3 DNA. The D gene is left open where the match is weak. Some rows mark clone size as missing; the rest say once, few, many or name a class of expanded clone.

V gene: TRBV30
J gene: TRBJ1-5
D gene: NA
clone size: once
CDR3 protein: CAWSRERTQPQHF
CDR3 DNA: TGTGCCTGGAGTCGGGAGAGGACCCAGCCCCAGCATTTT

V gene: TRBV29-1
J gene: TRBJ1-2
D gene: NA
clone size: NA
CDR3 protein: CSVGDSNYGYTF
CDR3 DNA: TGCAGCGTCGGGGACTCCAACTATGGTTACACCTTC

V gene: TRBV20-1
J gene: TRBJ2-7
D gene: NA
clone size: NA
CDR3 protein: CSAQATGSRNEQYF
CDR3 DNA: TGCAGTGCCCAGGCTACAGGGAGCAGAAACGAGCAGTACTTC

V gene: TRBV6-5
J gene: TRBJ2-1
D gene: NA
clone size: NA
CDR3 protein: CVSSYSGGVCNEQFF
CDR3 DNA: TGTGTCAGCAGTTATTCTGGTGGAGTGTGTAATGAGCAGTTCTTC

V gene: TRBV6-1
J gene: TRBJ2-5
D gene: NA
clone size: NA
CDR3 protein: CVSSKAPDSQETQYF
CDR3 DNA: TGTGTCAGCAGTAAAGCACCTGACTCACAAGAGACCCAGTACTTC

V gene: TRBV29-1
J gene: TRBJ2-3
D gene: NA
clone size: NA
CDR3 protein: CSVESRGTNTQYF
CDR3 DNA: TGCAGCGTTGAGAGCCGGGGCACAAATACGCAGTATTTT

V gene: TRBV6-1
J gene: TRBJ2-2
D gene: TRBD2
clone size: medium-sized
CDR3 protein: CATTIPGLAVPGELFF
CDR3 DNA: TGTGCCACCACGATCCCGGGACTAGCGGTCCCCGGGGAGCTGTTTTTT

V gene: TRBV11-2
J gene: TRBJ2-6
D gene: NA
clone size: NA
CDR3 protein: CASSKGSGANILAF
CDR3 DNA: TGTGCCAGCAGCAAGGGTTCCGGGGCCAACATCCTGGCTTTC

V gene: TRBV6-1
J gene: TRBJ2-2
D gene: NA
clone size: NA
CDR3 protein: CASIASGEGAGELFF
CDR3 DNA: TGCGCCAGCATTGCCTCAGGCGAGGGGGCCGGGGAGCTGTTTTTT

V gene: TRBV5-5
J gene: TRBJ2-5
D gene: NA
clone size: medium-sized
CDR3 protein: CASSLGEGAETQYF
CDR3 DNA: TGTGCCAGCAGCTTGGGGGAAGGGGCGGAGACCCAGTACTTC

V gene: TRBV5-1
J gene: TRBJ2-1
D gene: NA
clone size: NA
CDR3 protein: CVSSLERLLDNEQFF
CDR3 DNA: TGCGTTAGCAGTTTGGAGCGCCTACTGGACAATGAGCAGTTCTTC

V gene: TRBV6-8
J gene: TRBJ2-3
D gene: NA
clone size: NA
CDR3 protein: CASGYRSYTDTHYF
CDR3 DNA: TGTGCCAGCGGTTACCGGTCCTATACAGACACGCACTATTTT

V gene: TRBV6-1
J gene: TRBJ1-1
D gene: NA
clone size: NA
CDR3 protein: CDSSEPRGGNIETFF
CDR3 DNA: TGTGACAGCAGTGAACCCCGTGGGGGAAACATTGAAACTTTCTTT

V gene: TRBV11-2
J gene: TRBJ2-5
D gene: NA
clone size: few
CDR3 protein: CAKVKARYF
CDR3 DNA: TGTGCCAAGGTCAAGGCACGGTACTTC

V gene: TRBV6-1
J gene: TRBJ2-7
D gene: NA
clone size: NA
CDR3 protein: CASDIPSGAEQYF
CDR3 DNA: TGTGCCAGCGATATACCATCTGGGGCCGAGCAGTACTTC

V gene: TRBV29-1
J gene: TRBJ2-3
D gene: TRBD2
clone size: NA
CDR3 protein: CSVGRGWGLAGVADTQCF
CDR3 DNA: TGCAGCGTTGGCCGTGGTTGGGGGCTAGCGGGAGTAGCAGATACGCAGTGTTTT

V gene: TRBV11-2
J gene: TRBJ2-2
D gene: NA
clone size: once
CDR3 protein: CASNPGTGELFF
CDR3 DNA: TGTGCCAGCAACCCGGGCACCGGGGAGCTGTTTTTT

V gene: TRBV10-2
J gene: TRBJ2-6
D gene: TRBD2
clone size: NA
CDR3 protein: CANSGSGTSGTRSGANVLTF
CDR3 DNA: TGCGCCAACAGTGGGTCGGGTACTAGCGGTACCCGCTCTGGGGCCAACGTCCTGACTTTC

V gene: TRBV12-3/TRBV12-4
J gene: TRBJ2-2
D gene: NA
clone size: NA
CDR3 protein: CASSFSRTDAGELLF
CDR3 DNA: TGTGCCAGCAGTTTCTCTAGGACAGACGCCGGGGAGCTGCTTTTT

V gene: TRBV5-4
J gene: TRBJ2-7
D gene: NA
clone size: NA
CDR3 protein: CSSLVPSGEHYF
CDR3 DNA: TGCAGCAGCTTGGTCCCCTCCGGCGAGCACTACTTC

V gene: TRBV11-3
J gene: TRBJ2-5
D gene: TRBD2
clone size: few
CDR3 protein: CASGEGLQETQYF
CDR3 DNA: TGTGCCAGCGGGGAGGGGCTGCAAGAGACACAGTACTTC

V gene: TRBV6-2/TRBV6-3
J gene: TRBJ2-2
D gene: NA
clone size: NA
CDR3 protein: CASSYSSAGELSF
CDR3 DNA: TGTGCCAGCAGTTACTCTTCAGCCGGGGAGCTGTCTTTT

V gene: TRBV6-5
J gene: TRBJ2-1
D gene: NA
clone size: NA
CDR3 protein: CANSYSWGMGNEQFF
CDR3 DNA: TGTGCCAACAGTTACTCTTGGGGAATGGGTAATGAGCAGTTCTTC